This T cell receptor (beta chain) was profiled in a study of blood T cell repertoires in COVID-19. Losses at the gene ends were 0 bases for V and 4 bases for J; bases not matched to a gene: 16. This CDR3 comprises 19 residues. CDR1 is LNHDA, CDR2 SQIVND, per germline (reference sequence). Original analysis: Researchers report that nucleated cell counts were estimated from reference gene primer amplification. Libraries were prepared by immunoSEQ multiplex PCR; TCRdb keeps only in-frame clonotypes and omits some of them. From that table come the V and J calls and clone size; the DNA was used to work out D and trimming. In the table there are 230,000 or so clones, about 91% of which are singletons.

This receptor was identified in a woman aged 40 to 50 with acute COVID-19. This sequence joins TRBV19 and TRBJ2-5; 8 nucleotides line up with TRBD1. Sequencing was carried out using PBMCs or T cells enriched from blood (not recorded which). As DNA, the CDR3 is TGTGCCAGTAGTATAGAAGGGACAGGAGGCTCGTCCGTAATAGAGACCCAGTACTTC. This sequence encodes CASSIEGTGGSSVIETQYF.